This T cell receptor beta chain was sequenced for a study of CD8 T cells in ankylosing spondylitis. General study results and limits: Within matched ankylosing spondylitis synovial fluid, disease-linked clones were reportedly significantly enriched.

MiXCR was run by TCRdb on the 5' RACE reads, yielding one entry per CDR3 protein. The data contain 150,000 to 200,000 distinct CDR3 sequences, 15% to 20% of them singletons. On this clonotype itself: Its target is not known.

The CDR3 is 13 amino acids. V shed 1 base, J shed 3 bases, and the junction held 2 bases outside the gene matches. Germline values: CDR1 DFQATT, CDR2 SNEGSKA (reference sequence). Sequencing was carried out using blood, either unsorted or a sorted T cell fraction (not recorded which). The receptor was isolated from a male donor aged 5-29 years with ankylosing spondylitis or in good health (not recorded which). The chain recombines TRBV20-1 with TRBJ2-5, with 7 bases matching TRBD2. The CDR3 DNA reads TGCAGTGCTAGAGGAGCGGGGAAAGAGACCCAGTACTTC. Protein sequence: CSARGAGKETQYF.